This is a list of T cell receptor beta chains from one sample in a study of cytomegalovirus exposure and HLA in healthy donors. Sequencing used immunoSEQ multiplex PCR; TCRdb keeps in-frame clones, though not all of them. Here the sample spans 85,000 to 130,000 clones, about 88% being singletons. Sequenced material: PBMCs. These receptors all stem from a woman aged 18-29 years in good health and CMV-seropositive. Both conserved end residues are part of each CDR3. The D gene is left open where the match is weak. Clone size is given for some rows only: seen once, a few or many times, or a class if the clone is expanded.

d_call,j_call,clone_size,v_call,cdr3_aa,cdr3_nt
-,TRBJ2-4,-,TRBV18,CASSPFSSLAKNIQYF,TGTGCCAGCTCACCCTTCAGTTCCCTAGCCAAAAACATTCAGTACTTC
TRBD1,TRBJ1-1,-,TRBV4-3,CASSQRDSTFTEAFF,TGCGCCAGCAGCCAAAGGGACAGCACATTCACTGAAGCTTTCTTT
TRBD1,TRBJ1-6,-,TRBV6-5,CASSSPGQGDSPLHF,TGTGCCAGCAGTTCCCCGGGACAGGGGGATTCACCCCTCCACTTT
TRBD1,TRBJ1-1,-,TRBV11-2,CASSLVGQDMNTEAFF,TGTGCCAGCAGCTTAGTAGGACAGGACATGAACACTGAAGCTTTCTTT
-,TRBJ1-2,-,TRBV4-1,CASSQDQGDGYTF,TGCGCCAGCAGCCAAGATCAGGGTGATGGCTACACCTTC
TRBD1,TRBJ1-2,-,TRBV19,CASSYMTGDGYTF,TGTGCCAGTAGCTACATGACAGGGGATGGCTACACCTTC
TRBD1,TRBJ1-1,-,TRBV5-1,CASSLIIPGQAPMNTEAFF,TGCGCCAGCAGCTTAATAATACCGGGACAGGCCCCGATGAACACTGAAGCTTTCTTT
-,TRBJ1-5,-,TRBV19,CASSIGTRGNQPQHF,TGTGCCAGTAGTATTGGGACAAGGGGCAATCAGCCCCAGCATTTT
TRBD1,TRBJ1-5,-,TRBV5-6,CASSGQGWDQPQHF,TGTGCCAGCAGCGGACAGGGGTGGGATCAGCCCCAGCATTTT
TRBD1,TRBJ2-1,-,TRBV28,CASIGDRVVNEQFF,TGTGCCAGCATTGGCGACAGGGTTGTCAATGAGCAGTTCTTC
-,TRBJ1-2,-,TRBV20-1,CSATRINGYTF,TGCAGTGCTACGAGAATAAATGGCTACACCTTC
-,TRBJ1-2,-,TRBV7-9,CASSLWDNNYGYTF,TGTGCCAGCAGCCTCTGGGACAACAACTATGGCTACACCTTC
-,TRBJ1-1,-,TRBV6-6,CASSSEVNTEAFF,TGTGCCAGCAGTTCTGAGGTGAACACTGAAGCTTTCTTT
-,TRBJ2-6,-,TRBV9,CASSEGGAGANVLTF,TGTGCCAGCAGCGAGGGGGGGGCTGGGGCCAACGTCCTGACTTTC
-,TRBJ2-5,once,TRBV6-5,CASRDDVGETQYF,TGTGCCAGCAGAGATGATGTCGGGGAGACCCAGTACTTC
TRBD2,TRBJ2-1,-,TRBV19,CASSISAGVNEQFF,TGTGCCAGTAGTATCTCGGCGGGGGTCAATGAGCAGTTCTTC
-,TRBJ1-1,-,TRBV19,CASSILTQGTEAFF,TGTGCCAGTAGTATCTTAACCCAGGGCACTGAAGCTTTCTTT
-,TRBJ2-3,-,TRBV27,CATYKTQGSTDTQYF,TGTGCCACCTACAAGACACAGGGTAGCACAGATACGCAGTATTTT
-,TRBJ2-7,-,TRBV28,CASIPTGWVRFTYEQYF,TGTGCCAGCATTCCCACGGGTTGGGTCAGATTTACCTACGAGCAGTACTTC
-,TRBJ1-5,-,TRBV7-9,CASSLVEDQPQHF,TGTGCCAGCAGCTTAGTAGAGGATCAGCCCCAGCATTTT
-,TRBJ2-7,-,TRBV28,CASSLIGLNYEQYF,TGTGCCAGCAGTTTGATCGGGTTAAACTACGAGCAGTACTTC
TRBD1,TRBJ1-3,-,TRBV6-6,CASRYRGSGNTIYF,TGTGCCAGCAGGTACAGGGGGTCTGGAAACACCATATATTTT